This TCR beta chain was documented in a study of blood T cell repertoires in COVID-19. The data were produced by immunoSEQ multiplex PCR, yet TCRdb's version contains in-frame clones alone and is incomplete. The data contain about 220,000 clones, roughly nine tenths of them singletons. The germline CDR1 and CDR2 sequences are LGHDT and YNNKEL (reference sequence). The CDR3 extends over 13 amino acids. V was shortened by 5 bases and J by 2 bases, with 9 bases between the two germline ends. Sequenced sample: peripheral blood. The sequence derives from a man aged 40-55 years with active or convalescent COVID-19. This rearrangement joins TRBV3-1 (or the pseudogene TRBV3-2) to TRBJ2-5; D not resolved. The CDR3 loop reads CASSWRSQETQYF. In nucleotides, the CDR3 is TGTGCCAGCAGCTGGAGATCACAAGAGACCCAGTACTTC.